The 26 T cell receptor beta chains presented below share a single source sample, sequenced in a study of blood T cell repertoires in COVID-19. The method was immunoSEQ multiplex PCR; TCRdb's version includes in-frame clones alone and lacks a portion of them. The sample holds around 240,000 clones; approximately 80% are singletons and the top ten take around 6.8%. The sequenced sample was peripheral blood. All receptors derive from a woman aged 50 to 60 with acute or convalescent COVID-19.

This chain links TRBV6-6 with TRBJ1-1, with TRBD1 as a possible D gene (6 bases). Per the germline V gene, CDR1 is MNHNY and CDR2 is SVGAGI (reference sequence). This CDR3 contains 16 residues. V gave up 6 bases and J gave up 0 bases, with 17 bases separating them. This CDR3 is CASRRTALGMNTEAFF. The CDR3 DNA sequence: TGTGCCAGCAGGCGGACAGCTTTAGGTATGAACACTGAAGCTTTCTTT.

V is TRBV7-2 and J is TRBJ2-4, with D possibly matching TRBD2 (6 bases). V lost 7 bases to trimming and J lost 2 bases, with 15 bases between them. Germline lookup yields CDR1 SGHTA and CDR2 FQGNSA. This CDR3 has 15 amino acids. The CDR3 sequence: CASTAGLDSKNIQYF. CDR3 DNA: TGTGCCAGCACCGCGGGACTGGATTCCAAAAACATTCAGTACTTC.

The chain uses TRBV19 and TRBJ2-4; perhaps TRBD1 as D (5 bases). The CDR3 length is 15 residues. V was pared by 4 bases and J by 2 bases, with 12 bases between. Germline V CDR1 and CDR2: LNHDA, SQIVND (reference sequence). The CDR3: CASSTQGPTKNIQYF. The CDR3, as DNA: TGTGCCAGTAGTACCCAGGGCCCAACCAAAAACATTCAGTACTTC.

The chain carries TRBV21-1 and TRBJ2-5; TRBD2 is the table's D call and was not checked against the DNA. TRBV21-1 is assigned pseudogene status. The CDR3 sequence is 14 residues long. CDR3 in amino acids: CASSGGRGEETQYF. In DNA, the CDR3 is TGTGCCAGCAGCGGAGGACGCGGAGAAGAGACCCAGTACTTC.

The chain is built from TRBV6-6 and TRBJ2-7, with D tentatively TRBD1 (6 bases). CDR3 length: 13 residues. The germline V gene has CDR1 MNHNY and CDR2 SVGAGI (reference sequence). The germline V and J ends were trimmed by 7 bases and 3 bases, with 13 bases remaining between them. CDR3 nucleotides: TGTGCCAGCACCAGGGGACGGTACTACGAGCAGTACTTC. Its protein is CASTRGRYYEQYF.

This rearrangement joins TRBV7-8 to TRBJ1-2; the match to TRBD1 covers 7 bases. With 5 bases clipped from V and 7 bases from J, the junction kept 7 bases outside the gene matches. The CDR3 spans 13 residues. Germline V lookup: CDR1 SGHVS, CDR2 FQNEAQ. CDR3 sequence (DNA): TGTGCCAGCAGCCGCGGGACAGTTATTGGCTACACCTTC. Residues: CASSRGTVIGYTF.

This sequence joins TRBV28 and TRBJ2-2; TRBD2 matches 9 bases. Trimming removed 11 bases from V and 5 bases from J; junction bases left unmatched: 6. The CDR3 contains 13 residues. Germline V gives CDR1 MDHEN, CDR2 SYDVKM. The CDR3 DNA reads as TGTGCCCGCGGGGGGGAGGCGACCGGGGAGCTGTTTTTT. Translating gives CARGGEATGELFF.

The CDR3 DNA reads TGTGCCAGCAGTTTTACAGGGTTCGGTGCAGATACGCAGTATTTT. This translates into CASSFTGFGADTQYF. The chain carries TRBV28 and TRBJ2-3, with D possibly matching TRBD1 (6 bases). Germline-derived CDR1 and CDR2 are MDHEN and SYDVKM. V was clipped by 3 bases and J by 4 bases, with 14 bases between them. The CDR3 is 15 residues long.

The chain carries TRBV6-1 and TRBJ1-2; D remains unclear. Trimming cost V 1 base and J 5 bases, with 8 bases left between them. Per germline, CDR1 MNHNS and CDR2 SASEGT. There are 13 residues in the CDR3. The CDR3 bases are TGTGCCAGCAGTGAAGGTAACGGGTATGGCTACACCTTC. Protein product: CASSEGNGYGYTF.

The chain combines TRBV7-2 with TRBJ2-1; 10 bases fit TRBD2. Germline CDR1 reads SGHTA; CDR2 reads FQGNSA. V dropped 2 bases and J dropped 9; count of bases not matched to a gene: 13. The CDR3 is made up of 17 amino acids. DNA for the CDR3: TGTGCCAGCAGCTTAACCCCTAGCGGGGGCCGCGGCAGTGAGCAGTTCTTC. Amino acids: CASSLTPSGGRGSEQFF.

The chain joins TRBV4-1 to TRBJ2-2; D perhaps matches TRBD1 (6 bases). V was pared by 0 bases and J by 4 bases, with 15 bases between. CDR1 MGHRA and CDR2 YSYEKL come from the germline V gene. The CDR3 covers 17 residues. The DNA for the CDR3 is TGCGCCAGCAGCCAAGATACCCGCAGGGGAAGCACCGGGGAGCTGTTTTTT. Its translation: CASSQDTRRGSTGELFF.

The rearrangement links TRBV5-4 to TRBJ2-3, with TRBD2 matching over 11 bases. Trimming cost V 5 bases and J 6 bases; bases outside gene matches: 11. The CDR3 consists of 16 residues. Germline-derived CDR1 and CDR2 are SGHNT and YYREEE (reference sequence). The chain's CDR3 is CASRSNLAGGRDTQYF. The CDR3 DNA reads TGTGCCAGCAGGTCGAATCTAGCGGGAGGCCGGGATACGCAGTATTTT.

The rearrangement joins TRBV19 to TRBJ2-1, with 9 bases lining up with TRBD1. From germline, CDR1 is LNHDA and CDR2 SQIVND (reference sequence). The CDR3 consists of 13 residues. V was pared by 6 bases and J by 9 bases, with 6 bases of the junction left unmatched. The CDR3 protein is CASRDRGLGEQFF. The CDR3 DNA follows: TGTGCCAGTAGGGACAGGGGATTGGGTGAGCAGTTCTTC.

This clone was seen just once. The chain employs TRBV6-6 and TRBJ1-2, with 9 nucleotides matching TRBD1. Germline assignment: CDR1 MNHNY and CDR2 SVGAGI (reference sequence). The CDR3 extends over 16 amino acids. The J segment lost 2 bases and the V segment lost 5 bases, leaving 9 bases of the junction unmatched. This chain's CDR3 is CASSLGQGRGNYGYTF. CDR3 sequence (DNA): TGTGCCAGCAGTCTAGGACAGGGGCGAGGGAACTATGGCTACACCTTC.

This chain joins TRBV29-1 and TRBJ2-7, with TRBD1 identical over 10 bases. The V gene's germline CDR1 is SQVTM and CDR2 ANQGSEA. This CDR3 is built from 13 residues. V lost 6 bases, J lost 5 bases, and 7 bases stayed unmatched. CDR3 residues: CSVKGTGAHEQYF. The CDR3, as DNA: TGCAGCGTCAAGGGGACAGGGGCTCACGAGCAGTACTTC.

CDR3 nucleotides: TGTGCCAGCAGCTCGCGACTAGCGGGAGTAATAGATACGCAGTATTTT. Translated, it gives CASSSRLAGVIDTQYF. This chain joins TRBV5-6 and TRBJ2-3, with 12 bases fitting TRBD2. The CDR3 runs 16 residues. Germline assignment: CDR1 SGHDT and CDR2 YYEEEE. V lost 3 bases and J lost 5; bases outside the gene matches: 7.

The CDR3 here is CAWMGQAFMNTEAFF. The DNA for the CDR3 is TGTGCCTGGATGGGTCAGGCGTTCATGAACACTGAAGCTTTCTTT. The chain links TRBV30 to TRBJ1-1; D gene ambiguous. The V end was cut by 4 bases, the J end by 0 bases, with 15 bases between. From germline, CDR1 is GTSNPN and CDR2 SVGIG (reference sequence). This CDR3 has 15 residues.

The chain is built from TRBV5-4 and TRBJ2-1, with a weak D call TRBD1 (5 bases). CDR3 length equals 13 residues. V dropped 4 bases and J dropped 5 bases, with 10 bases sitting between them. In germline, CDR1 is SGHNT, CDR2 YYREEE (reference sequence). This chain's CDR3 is CASSPIGDNEQFF. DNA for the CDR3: TGTGCCAGCAGCCCGATAGGGGACAATGAGCAGTTCTTC.

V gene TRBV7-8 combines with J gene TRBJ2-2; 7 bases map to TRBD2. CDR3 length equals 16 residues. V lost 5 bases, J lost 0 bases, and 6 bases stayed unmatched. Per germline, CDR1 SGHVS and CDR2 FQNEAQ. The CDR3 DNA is TGTGCCAGCAGCCCCCCGGGACTAACGAACACCGGGGAGCTGTTTTTT. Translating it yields CASSPPGLTNTGELFF. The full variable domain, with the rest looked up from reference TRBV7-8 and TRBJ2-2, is GAGVSQSPRYKVAKRGQDVALRCDPISGHVSLFWYQQALGQGPEFLTYFQNEAQLDKSGLPSDRFFAERPEGSVSTLKIQRTQQEDSAVYLCASSPPGLTNTGELFFGEGSRLTVL.

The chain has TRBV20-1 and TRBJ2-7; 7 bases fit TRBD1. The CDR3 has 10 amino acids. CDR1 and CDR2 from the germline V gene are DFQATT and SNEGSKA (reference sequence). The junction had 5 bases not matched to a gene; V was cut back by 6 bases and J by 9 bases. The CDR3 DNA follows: TGCAGTGCCAGATGGGACAGGCAGTACTTC. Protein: CSARWDRQYF.

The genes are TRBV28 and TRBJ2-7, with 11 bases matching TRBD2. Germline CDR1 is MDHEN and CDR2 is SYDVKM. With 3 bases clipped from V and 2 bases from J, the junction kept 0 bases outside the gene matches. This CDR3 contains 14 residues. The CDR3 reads CASSFSGRAYEQYF. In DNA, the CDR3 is TGTGCCAGCAGTTTTAGCGGGAGGGCCTACGAGCAGTACTTC.

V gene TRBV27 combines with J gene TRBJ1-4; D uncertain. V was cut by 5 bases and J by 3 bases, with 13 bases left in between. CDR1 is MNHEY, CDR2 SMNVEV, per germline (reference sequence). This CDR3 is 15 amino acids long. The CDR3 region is CASSTSGVPNEKLFF. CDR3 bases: TGTGCCAGCAGTACCTCCGGGGTGCCTAATGAAAAACTGTTTTTT. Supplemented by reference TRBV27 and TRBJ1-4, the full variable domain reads EAQVTQNPRYLITVTGKKLTVTCSQNMNHEYMSWYRQDPGLGLRQIYYSMNVEVTDKGDVPEGYKVSRKEKRNFPLILESPSPNQTSLYFCASSTSGVPNEKLFFGSGTQLSVL.

The CDR3 DNA follows: TGTGCCAGCAGCCAAGTGGGAGTAGGCGAGCAGTACTTC. Its protein product is CASSQVGVGEQYF. The rearrangement joins TRBV3-1 (or the pseudogene TRBV3-2) to TRBJ2-7; a possible D gene is TRBD2 (5 bases). Trimming pared 1 base from V and 6 bases from J, leaving 10 bases between. The CDR3 contains 13 residues. CDR1 is LGHDT and CDR2 is YNNKEL in the germline V gene (reference sequence).

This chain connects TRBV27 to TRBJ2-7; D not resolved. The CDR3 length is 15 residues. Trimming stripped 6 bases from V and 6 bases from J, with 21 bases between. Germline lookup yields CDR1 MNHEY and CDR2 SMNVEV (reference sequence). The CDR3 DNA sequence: TGTGCCAGCAGGACGGTCGACTCGAAGCTACCCGAGCAGTACTTC. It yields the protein CASRTVDSKLPEQYF.

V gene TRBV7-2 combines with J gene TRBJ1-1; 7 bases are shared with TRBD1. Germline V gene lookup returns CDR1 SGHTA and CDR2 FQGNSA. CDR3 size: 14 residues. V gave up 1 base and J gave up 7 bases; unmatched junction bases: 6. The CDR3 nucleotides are TGTGCCAGCAGCTTAGAGAGGGACAGTGGTGAAGCTTTCTTT. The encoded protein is CASSLERDSGEAFF.

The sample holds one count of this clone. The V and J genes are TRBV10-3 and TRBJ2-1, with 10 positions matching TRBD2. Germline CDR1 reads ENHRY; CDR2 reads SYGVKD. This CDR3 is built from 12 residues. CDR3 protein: CATASGSNEQFF. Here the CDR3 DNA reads TGTGCTACGGCTAGCGGGAGTAATGAGCAGTTCTTC.